This T cell receptor beta chain originates from a study of blood T cell repertoires in COVID-19. Across the study: Samples taken during acute and convalescent COVID-19 were collected in the United States, Italy and Spain.

Methods used by the authors: Amplification of reference gene primers provided the estimated nucleated cell counts. Measured with immunoSEQ multiplex PCR; TCRdb has only the in-frame clones, and not every one. V and J calls plus clone size are reproduced from that table; the DNA served to infer D and trimming. Of 99,000 or so clones in the sample, roughly four fifths are singletons; the top ten hold roughly 5%. This clonotype originated in a man aged 55 to 70 with acute or convalescent COVID-19. The sample comprised peripheral blood.

The CDR3: CASNRASGETNTGELFF. The DNA of the CDR3 is TGTGCCAGCAATCGGGCCTCGGGGGAAACGAACACCGGGGAGCTGTTTTTT. The V gene is TRBV11-3, the J gene TRBJ2-2, with a possible D match to TRBD2 (6 bases). Trimming took off 7 bases at V and 0 bases at J, with 18 bases between the two ends. The CDR3 sequence is 17 residues long. CDR1 and CDR2 (germline): SGHNT, YENEEA.